The present TCR beta chain was sequenced within a study of OX40 agonist ivuxolimab in advanced cancers. The study, taken as a whole, reports: Both blood CD4+ and CD8+ T cells showed clonal growth by week 6 at 0.1 to 3.0 mg/kg.

The ends were cut back, 4 bases at V and 6 bases at J, with 19 bases in the middle. The germline V gene has CDR1 GTSNPN and CDR2 SVGIG (reference sequence). This CDR3 is built from 15 residues. The assay was immunoSEQ multiplex PCR, and TCRdb's table has in-frame clones only and misses some. The sample carries fewer than 65,000 clones, roughly 90% recorded once. This clone was detected only a few times. The antigen is unknown. This clonotype was obtained from an adult with an advanced solid tumor such as melanoma, head and neck, liver or kidney cancer. The chain recombines TRBV30 with TRBJ1-5; weak D call: TRBD1 (6 bases). The sample was CD4+ or CD8+ T cells sorted from blood, taken in a trial of the OX40 agonist ivuxolimab. The CDR3 reads CAWTQQGGMGQPQHF. Here the CDR3 DNA reads TGTGCCTGGACCCAACAGGGAGGTATGGGTCAGCCCCAGCATTTT.